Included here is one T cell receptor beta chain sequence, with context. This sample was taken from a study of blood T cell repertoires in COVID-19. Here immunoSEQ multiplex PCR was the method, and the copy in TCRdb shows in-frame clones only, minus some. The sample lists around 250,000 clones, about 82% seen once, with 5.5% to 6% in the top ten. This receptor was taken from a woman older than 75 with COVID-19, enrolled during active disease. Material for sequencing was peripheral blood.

This CDR3 is CATSREPGGSPLHF. DNA for the CDR3: TGTGCCACCAGCAGAGAACCAGGGGGATCACCCCTCCACTTT. The J gene is TRBJ1-6, the V gene TRBV15; TRBD1 matches 7 bases. The CDR3 loop spans 14 amino acids. Germline V lookup: CDR1 LNHNV, CDR2 YYDKDF (reference sequence). V gave up 0 bases and J gave up 10 bases; unmatched junction bases: 3.